Below, 26 T cell receptor beta chains from the same sample are listed, as sequenced in a study of CD8 T cells in Susac syndrome (dated by TCRdb to about 2019). Library method: the immunoSEQ multiplex PCR assay. RNA was extracted using the RNeasy kit, and roughly 0.5 to 1 microgram was reverse transcribed with random hexamers. The public reads were reanalyzed by TCRdb: fastp trimming at Q25, MiXCR alignment, in-frame beta chains only. Rows matching on CDR3 protein sequence are summarized as one entry with the most common DNA and genes. In all, the sample holds about 90,000 distinct CDR3 sequences, and approximately 96% of those were seen once. The ten largest clonotypes hold 0.62% of the sample. The source material was CD8+ T cells from PBMCs. The receptor set was obtained from a human donor with Susac syndrome.

The chain carries TRBV7-9 and TRBJ2-3; either TRBD1 or TRBD2 may fit D (7 bases each). The CDR3 sequence is 13 residues long. V was clipped by 11 bases and J by 4 bases, with 16 bases between them. The germline gives CDR1 SEHNR, CDR2 FQNEAQ (reference sequence). The DNA for the CDR3 is TGTGCCGGGAGGGCAGGGGGTGCAGATACGCAGTATTTT. Its protein product is CAGRAGGADTQYF.

The chain couples TRBV6-5 to TRBJ1-2; D gene unclear. The V and J ends lost 0 bases and 8 bases respectively, with 10 bases between them. Germline CDR1 and CDR2: MNHEY and SVGAGI. The CDR3 runs to 13 residues. The CDR3 DNA follows: TGTGCCAGCAGTTACTCCCCAGCGGAAGGCTACACCTTC. The encoded protein is CASSYSPAEGYTF.

V and J are TRBV9 and TRBJ2-3, with 7 bases fitting TRBD2. This CDR3 spans 13 amino acids. Germline V gene sequence: CDR1 SGDLS, CDR2 YYNGEE. J lost 4 bases, V lost 3 bases, and 2 bases had no gene match. DNA of the CDR3: TGTGCCAGCAGCGAGCTAGCGGCAGATACGCAGTATTTT. It yields the protein CASSELAADTQYF.

The chain couples TRBV20-1 to TRBJ1-2; D may be TRBD1 (5 bases). The V gene lost 6 bases and the J gene lost 4 bases, with 24 bases spanning the gap. CDR3 size: 16 residues. In germline, CDR1 is DFQATT, CDR2 SNEGSKA (reference sequence). CDR3 sequence reads: CSAVGTQNGGVYGYTF. In DNA form, the CDR3 reads TGCAGTGCAGTCGGGACGCAAAACGGGGGAGTCTATGGCTACACCTTC.

The chain has TRBV30 and TRBJ1-2; no firm D call. The germline V and J ends were trimmed by 1 base and 0 bases, with 9 bases remaining between them. The CDR3 has 14 residues. The germline CDR1 and CDR2 sequences are GTSNPN and SVGIG (reference sequence). The CDR3 DNA reads as TGTGCCTGGAGTGAGATGCTAGCTAACTATGGCTACACCTTC. Its translation is CAWSEMLANYGYTF.

The chain recombines TRBV25-1 with TRBJ1-2; D not certain. From germline, CDR1 is MGHDK and CDR2 SYGVNS. V gave up 1 base and J gave up 6 bases, with 9 bases separating them. The CDR3 spans 13 residues. CDR3 nucleotides: TGTGCCAGCAGTGAATTTTACGGCCATGGCTACACCTTC. This sequence encodes CASSEFYGHGYTF.

This clonotype occurred once. The chain links TRBV7-2 to TRBJ2-3; D is ambiguous. Germline V gives CDR1 SGHTA, CDR2 FQGNSA. The CDR3 contains 14 residues. Between the trimmed V and J ends, which lost 2 bases and 2 bases, there was a span of 8 bases. The CDR3 DNA sequence: TGTGCCAGCAGCTTACAAGTTGCCACAGATACGCAGTATTTT. Amino acid sequence: CASSLQVATDTQYF.

The V call is TRBV9, the J call TRBJ1-1; no clear D gene. Germline V gives CDR1 SGDLS, CDR2 YYNGEE. CDR3 size: 13 residues. Deletions cut 3 bases from V and 3 bases from J, with 9 bases between. For the CDR3, the DNA is TGTGCCAGCAGCGGCCCCTTGGACACTGAAGCTTTCTTT. Translating it yields CASSGPLDTEAFF.

The chain carries TRBV7-2 and TRBJ2-3, with a tentative D call TRBD2 (6 bases). Germline loops: CDR1 SGHTA, CDR2 FQGNSA. Trimming left V 7 bases short and J 0 bases short, with 11 bases between. This CDR3 spans 14 amino acids. This chain's CDR3 is CASIPRESTDTQYF. As DNA, the CDR3 is TGTGCCAGCATCCCCCGGGAGAGCACAGATACGCAGTATTTT.

The gene calls are TRBV9 and TRBJ1-2; no reliable D call. CDR1 and CDR2 from the germline V gene are SGDLS and YYNGEE. The CDR3 length is 15 residues. V gave up 0 bases and J gave up 3 bases, with 12 bases separating them. The CDR3 reads CASSVEASSYYGYTF. Here the CDR3 DNA reads TGTGCCAGCAGCGTAGAAGCGTCCTCTTACTATGGCTACACCTTC.

The chain uses TRBV5-1 and TRBJ2-7, with a possible D match to TRBD2 (6 bases). V was cut by 0 bases and J by 0 bases, with 7 bases left in between. The CDR3 spans 14 residues. Germline CDR1 and CDR2: SGHRS and YFSETQ. CDR3 bases: TGCGCCAGCAGCTTGGGGGGGGTCTCCTACGAGCAGTACTTC. This sequence encodes CASSLGGVSYEQYF.

The chain recombines TRBV20-1 with TRBJ2-7; possibly TRBD2 for D (6 bases). Between the trimmed V and J ends, which lost 0 bases and 0 bases, there was a span of 15 bases. The CDR3 loop spans 16 amino acids. CDR1 is DFQATT, CDR2 SNEGSKA, per germline (reference sequence). The CDR3 bases are TGCAGTGCTAGAGATCAATGGCGGGGCGCCTCCTACGAGCAGTACTTC. Translation gives CSARDQWRGASYEQYF.

With respect to this clonotype: A read error may account for a junction end that differs from germline. The rearrangement links TRBV6-1 to TRBJ2-1; 9 bases map to TRBD1. The germline CDR1 and CDR2 sequences are MNHNS and SASEGT. This CDR3 has 14 residues. The CDR3 DNA sequence: TGTGCCATCAGTGAGAGGGACAGGGTCAATGAGCAGTTCTTC. This gives the protein CAISERDRVNEQFF.

This chain links TRBV7-9 with TRBJ1-3, with 7 bases fitting TRBD1. Trimming removed 5 bases from V and 2 bases from J; junction bases left unmatched: 6. This CDR3 spans 15 amino acids. CDR1 SEHNR and CDR2 FQNEAQ come from the germline V gene (reference sequence). The chain's CDR3 is CASSTSGTAGNTIYF. For the CDR3, the DNA is TGTGCCAGCAGCACGTCCGGGACAGCTGGAAACACCATATATTTT. Supplemented by reference TRBV7-9 and TRBJ1-3, the full variable domain reads DTGVSQNPRHKITKRGQNVTFRCDPISEHNRLYWYRQTLGQGPEFLTYFQNEAQLEKSRLLSDRFSAERPKGSFSTLEIQRTEQGDSAMYLCASSTSGTAGNTIYFGEGSWLTVV.

V gene TRBV5-1 combines with J gene TRBJ2-4; 9 bases match TRBD1. The CDR3 runs to 14 residues. V trimming: 4 bases; J trimming: 6 bases; junction bases outside the gene matches: 5. Germline V gene data show CDR1 as SGHRS and CDR2 as YFSETQ. CDR3 amino acids: CASSQGTGPNIQYF. The CDR3 nucleotides read TGCGCCAGCAGCCAAGGGACAGGGCCAAACATTCAGTACTTC.

The rearrangement links TRBV4-3 to TRBJ1-3, with no clear D. Between the trimmed V and J ends, which lost 0 bases and 0 bases, there was a span of 6 bases. The CDR3 spans 15 residues. CDR1 is LGHNA and CDR2 is YSLEER in the germline V gene. In DNA, the CDR3 is TGCGCCAGCAGCCAAGAAGCGAGCTCTGGAAACACCATATATTTT. Its translation is CASSQEASSGNTIYF.

The V call is TRBV30, the J call TRBJ2-1, with 9 bases lining up with TRBD1. Germline loops: CDR1 GTSNPN, CDR2 SVGIG (reference sequence). The CDR3 covers 14 residues. V lost 3 bases to trimming and J lost 9 bases; unmatched junction nucleotides: 9. The DNA of the CDR3 is TGTGCCTGGAGCGGGACAGGGAGAGGCTTTGAGCAGTTCTTC. The encoded protein is CAWSGTGRGFEQFF.

The chain recombines TRBV25-1 with TRBJ2-7; 8 bases line up with TRBD1. Germline-derived CDR1 and CDR2 are MGHDK and SYGVNS. Unmatched junction bases numbered 6, after V lost 3 bases and J lost 2 bases. The CDR3 consists of 15 residues. For the CDR3, the DNA is TGTGCCAGCAGTGACCCGGGACAGGCAACCTACGAGCAGTACTTC. Its protein product is CASSDPGQATYEQYF.

This chain links TRBV20-1 with TRBJ2-7; a weak D match, TRBD1 (6 bases). V was pared by 3 bases and J by 5 bases, with 11 bases between. Germline CDR1 is DFQATT and CDR2 is SNEGSKA (reference sequence). The CDR3 sequence is 12 residues long. CDR3 residues: CSASPDRHEQYF. In DNA, the CDR3 is TGCAGTGCTAGTCCCGACAGGCACGAGCAGTACTTC.

This clonotype was observed a single time. The chain links TRBV24-1 to TRBJ1-5, with 12 bases fitting TRBD1. Trimming removed 11 bases from V and 3 bases from J; junction bases left unmatched: 10. CDR3 length: 16 amino acids. Germline CDR1 KGHDR, CDR2 SFDVKD. CDR3 protein: CARRDRGRIDNQPQHF. CDR3 sequence (DNA): TGTGCCAGGCGGGACAGGGGGCGTATAGACAATCAGCCCCAGCATTTT.

The V call is TRBV29-1, the J call TRBJ2-5; no clear D gene. Looked up from germline, CDR1 is SQVTM and CDR2 is ANQGSEA. V lost 3 bases and J lost 0, with 8 bases in between. CDR3 length: 13 residues. The CDR3 protein is CSVDGQNQETQYF. The CDR3, as DNA: TGCAGCGTTGATGGTCAGAACCAAGAGACCCAGTACTTC.

The V and J genes are TRBV13 and TRBJ2-7; D not certain. CDR1 and CDR2 from the germline V gene are PRHDT and FYEKMQ (reference sequence). This CDR3 contains 13 residues. Between the trimmed V and J ends, which lost 3 bases and 3 bases, there was a span of 9 bases. DNA for the CDR3: TGTGCCAGCAGCTTTTTACGGAACTACGAGCAGTACTTC. Translated, it gives CASSFLRNYEQYF.

The chain links TRBV27 to TRBJ1-1; TRBD1 matches at 11 bases. The length of the CDR3 is 14 residues. CDR1 and CDR2 from the germline V gene are MNHEY and SMNVEV (reference sequence). Trimming took 5 bases from V and 4 from J; bases not matched to a gene: 3. This CDR3 is CASSGGQGATEAFF. Here the CDR3 DNA reads TGTGCCAGCAGTGGTGGACAGGGGGCCACTGAAGCTTTCTTT.

The rearrangement joins TRBV27 to TRBJ2-7; TRBD1 aligns across 7 bases. Trimming at V came to 9 bases and at J to 0 bases, leaving 5 bases not matched to a gene. CDR3 length equals 13 residues. Looked up from germline, CDR1 is MNHEY and CDR2 is SMNVEV (reference sequence). In DNA, the CDR3 is TGTGCCAGTTCCCGGGACAGCTCCTACGAGCAGTACTTC. It codes for CASSRDSSYEQYF.

The gene calls are TRBV20-1 and TRBJ2-6, with D perhaps TRBD1 (6 bases). CDR3 size: 20 residues. V gave up 1 base and J gave up 0 bases, with 22 bases separating them. CDR1 and CDR2 from the germline V gene are DFQATT and SNEGSKA (reference sequence). The CDR3 here is CSARVPPGQRGPSGANVLTF. Written as DNA, the CDR3 is TGCAGTGCTAGAGTTCCCCCGGGACAACGAGGTCCCTCTGGGGCCAACGTCCTGACTTTC.

The sample holds a few counts of this clonotype. The V and J genes are TRBV7-2 and TRBJ2-2, with D unresolved. The ends were cut back, 5 bases at V and 0 bases at J, with 13 bases in the middle. The CDR3 is 16 amino acids. The germline CDR1 and CDR2 sequences are SGHTA and FQGNSA. The CDR3 coding sequence is TGTGCCAGCAGCCCCCGAAGGCTCACGAACACCGGGGAGCTGTTTTTT. Translated, it gives CASSPRRLTNTGELFF.